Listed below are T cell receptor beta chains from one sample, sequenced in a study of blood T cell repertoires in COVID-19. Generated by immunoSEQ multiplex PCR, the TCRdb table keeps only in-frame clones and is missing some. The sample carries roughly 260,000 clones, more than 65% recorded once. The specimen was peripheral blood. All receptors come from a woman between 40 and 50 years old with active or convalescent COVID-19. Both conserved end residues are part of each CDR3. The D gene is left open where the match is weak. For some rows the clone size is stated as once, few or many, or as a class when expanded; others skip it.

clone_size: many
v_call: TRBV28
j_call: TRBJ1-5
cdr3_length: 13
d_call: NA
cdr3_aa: CASSLQFDQPQHF
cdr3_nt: TGTGCCAGCAGTTTACAGTTTGATCAGCCCCAGCATTTT

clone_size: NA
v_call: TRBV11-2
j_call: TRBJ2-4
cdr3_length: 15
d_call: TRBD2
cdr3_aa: CASSSFLVAGNIQYF
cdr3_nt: TGTGCCAGCAGCTCTTTTTTGGTAGCGGGGAACATTCAGTACTTC

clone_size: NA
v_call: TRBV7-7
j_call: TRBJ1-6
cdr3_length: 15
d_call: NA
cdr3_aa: CASRVGESYNSPLHF
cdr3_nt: TGTGCCAGCAGAGTTGGGGAGTCCTATAATTCACCCCTCCACTTT

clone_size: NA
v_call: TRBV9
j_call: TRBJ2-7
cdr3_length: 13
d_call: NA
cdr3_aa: CASSVDWGREQYF
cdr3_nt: TGTGCCAGCAGCGTAGATTGGGGGCGGGAGCAGTACTTC

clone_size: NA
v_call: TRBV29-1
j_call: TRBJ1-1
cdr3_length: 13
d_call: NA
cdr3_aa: CSALNPGNTEAFF
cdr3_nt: TGCAGCGCCCTAAATCCGGGGAACACTGAAGCTTTCTTT

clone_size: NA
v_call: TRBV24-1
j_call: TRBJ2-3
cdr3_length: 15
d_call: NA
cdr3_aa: CATSGSRYSTDTQYF
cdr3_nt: TGTGCCACCAGTGGTTCGAGGTATAGCACAGATACGCAGTATTTT

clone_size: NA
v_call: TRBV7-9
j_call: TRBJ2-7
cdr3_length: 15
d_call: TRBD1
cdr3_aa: CASSLGGQGAPEQYF
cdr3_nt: TGTGCCAGCAGCTTAGGTGGACAGGGGGCGCCCGAGCAGTACTTC

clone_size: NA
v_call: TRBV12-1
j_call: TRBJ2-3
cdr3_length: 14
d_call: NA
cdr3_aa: CASPIRGAPDTQYF
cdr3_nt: TGTGCCAGCCCCATCCGGGGGGCCCCAGATACGCAGTATTTT

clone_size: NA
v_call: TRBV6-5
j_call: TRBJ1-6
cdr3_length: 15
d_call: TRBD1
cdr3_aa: CASRTGTARNSPLHF
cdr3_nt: TGTGCCAGCAGGACCGGGACAGCGAGGAATTCACCCCTCCACTTT

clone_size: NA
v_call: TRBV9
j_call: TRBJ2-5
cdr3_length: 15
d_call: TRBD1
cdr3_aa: CASSVQGVVSETQYF
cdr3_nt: TGTGCCAGCAGCGTTCAGGGGGTGGTCTCGGAGACCCAGTACTTC

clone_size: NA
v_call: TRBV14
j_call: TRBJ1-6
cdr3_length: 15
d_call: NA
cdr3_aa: CASSQEIIGSSPLHF
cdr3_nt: TGTGCCAGCAGCCAAGAAATAATAGGGAGTTCACCCCTCCACTTT

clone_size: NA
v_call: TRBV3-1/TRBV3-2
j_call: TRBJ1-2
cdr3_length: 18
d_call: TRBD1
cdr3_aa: CASSQSRDRASRLGGYTF
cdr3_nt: TGTGCCAGCAGCCAGAGCAGGGACAGGGCTTCCCGTTTGGGTGGCTACACCTTC

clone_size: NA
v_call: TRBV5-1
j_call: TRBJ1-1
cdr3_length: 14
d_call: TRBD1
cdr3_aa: CASSLGTGVAEAFF
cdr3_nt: TGCGCCAGCAGCTTGGGGACAGGGGTTGCAGAAGCTTTCTTT

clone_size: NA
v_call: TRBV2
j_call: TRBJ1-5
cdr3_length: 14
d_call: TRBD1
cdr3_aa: CASTGTGGRQPQHF
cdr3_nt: TGTGCCAGTACCGGGACAGGGGGCAGGCAGCCCCAGCATTTT

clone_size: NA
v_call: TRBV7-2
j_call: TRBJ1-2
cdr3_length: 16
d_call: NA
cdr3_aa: CASSKQTGHRNYGYTF
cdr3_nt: TGTGCCAGCAGCAAACAAACGGGACACAGGAATTATGGCTACACCTTC

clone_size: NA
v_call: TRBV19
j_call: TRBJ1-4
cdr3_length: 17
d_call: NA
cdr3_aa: CASNSQGRFGTNEKLFF
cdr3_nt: TGTGCCAGTAATAGTCAGGGCCGGTTTGGGACTAATGAAAAACTGTTTTTT

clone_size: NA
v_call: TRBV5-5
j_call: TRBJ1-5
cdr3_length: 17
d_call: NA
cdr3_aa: CASSLSGRDYSNQPQHF
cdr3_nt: TGTGCCAGCAGCTTGTCGGGACGGGACTATAGCAATCAGCCCCAGCATTTT

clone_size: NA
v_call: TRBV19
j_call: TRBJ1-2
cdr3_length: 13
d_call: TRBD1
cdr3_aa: CASTLGAGGGYTF
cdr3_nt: TGTGCCAGTACCCTAGGGGCAGGGGGTGGCTACACCTTC

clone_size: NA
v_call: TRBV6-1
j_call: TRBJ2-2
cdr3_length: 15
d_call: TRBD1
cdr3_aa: CASSELTGLTGELFF
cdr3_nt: TGTGCCAGCAGTGAACTGACAGGGCTTACCGGGGAGCTGTTTTTT

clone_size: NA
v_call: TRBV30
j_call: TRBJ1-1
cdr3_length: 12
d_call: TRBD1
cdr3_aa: CAWGQGATEAFF
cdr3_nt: TGTGCCTGGGGACAGGGGGCCACTGAAGCTTTCTTT

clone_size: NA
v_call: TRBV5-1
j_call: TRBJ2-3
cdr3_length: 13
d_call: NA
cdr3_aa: CASSLAPVNTQYF
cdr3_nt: TGCGCCAGCAGCTTGGCACCGGTCAATACGCAGTATTTT

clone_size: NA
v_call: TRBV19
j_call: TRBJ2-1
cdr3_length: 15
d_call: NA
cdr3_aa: CASSTIPLVYNEQFF
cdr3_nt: TGTGCCAGTAGTACCATCCCACTAGTGTACAATGAGCAGTTCTTC

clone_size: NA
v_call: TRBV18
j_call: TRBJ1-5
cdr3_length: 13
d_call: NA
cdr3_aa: CASSPDRGQPQHF
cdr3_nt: TGTGCCAGCTCACCAGATAGAGGTCAGCCCCAGCATTTT

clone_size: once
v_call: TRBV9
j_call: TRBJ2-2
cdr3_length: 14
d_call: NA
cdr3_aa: CASSVGTRTGELFF
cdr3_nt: TGTGCCAGCAGCGTGGGCACCCGCACCGGGGAGCTGTTTTTT

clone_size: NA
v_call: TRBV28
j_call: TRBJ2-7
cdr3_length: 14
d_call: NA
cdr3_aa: CASSLSTGNYEQYF
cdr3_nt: TGTGCCAGCAGTCTCTCAACAGGGAACTACGAGCAGTACTTC

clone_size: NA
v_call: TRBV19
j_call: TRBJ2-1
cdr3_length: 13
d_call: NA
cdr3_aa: CAVSGSSYNEQFF
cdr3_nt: TGTGCCGTCTCGGGGAGCTCCTACAATGAGCAGTTCTTC

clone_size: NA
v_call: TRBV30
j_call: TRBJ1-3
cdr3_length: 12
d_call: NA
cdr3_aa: CAWNRGGNTIYF
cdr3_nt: TGTGCCTGGAATCGGGGTGGAAACACCATATATTTT

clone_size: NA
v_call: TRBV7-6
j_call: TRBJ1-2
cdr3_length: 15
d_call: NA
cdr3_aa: CASSLETGPHYGYTF
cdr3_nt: TGTGCCAGCAGCTTAGAGACAGGACCACACTATGGCTACACCTTC

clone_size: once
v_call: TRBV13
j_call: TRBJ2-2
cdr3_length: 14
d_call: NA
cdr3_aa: CASSWRADAGELFF
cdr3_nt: TGTGCCAGCTCTTGGAGGGCGGACGCCGGGGAGCTGTTTTTT

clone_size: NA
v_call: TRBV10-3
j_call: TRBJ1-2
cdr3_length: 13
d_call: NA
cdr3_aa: CAISENSYYGYTF
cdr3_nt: TGTGCCATCAGTGAGAATAGCTACTATGGCTACACCTTC

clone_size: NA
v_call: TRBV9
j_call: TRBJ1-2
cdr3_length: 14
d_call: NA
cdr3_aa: CASSAGGGDYGYTF
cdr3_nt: TGTGCCAGCAGCGCAGGCGGGGGGGACTATGGCTACACCTTC

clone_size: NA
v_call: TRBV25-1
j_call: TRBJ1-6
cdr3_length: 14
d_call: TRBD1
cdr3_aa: CASSADRGFSPLHF
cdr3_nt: TGTGCCAGCAGTGCTGACAGGGGTTTTTCACCCCTCCACTTT

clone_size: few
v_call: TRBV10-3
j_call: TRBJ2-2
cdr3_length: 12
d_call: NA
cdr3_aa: CAIARGTGELFF
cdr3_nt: TGTGCCATCGCAAGAGGGACCGGGGAGCTGTTTTTT

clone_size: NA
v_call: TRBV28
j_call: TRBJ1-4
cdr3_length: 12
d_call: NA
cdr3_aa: CASWGGDEKLFF
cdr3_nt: TGTGCCAGCTGGGGGGGGGATGAAAAACTGTTTTTT

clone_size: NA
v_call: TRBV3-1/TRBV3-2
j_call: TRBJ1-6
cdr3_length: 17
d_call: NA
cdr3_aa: CASSQVFGYRVVSPLHF
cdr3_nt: TGTGCCAGCAGCCAAGTCTTTGGTTACAGGGTCGTTTCACCCCTCCACTTT

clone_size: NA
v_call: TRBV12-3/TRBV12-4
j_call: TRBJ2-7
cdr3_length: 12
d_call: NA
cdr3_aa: CASSLGRQRGYF
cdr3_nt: TGTGCCAGCAGTTTGGGTAGACAAAGGGGGTACTTC

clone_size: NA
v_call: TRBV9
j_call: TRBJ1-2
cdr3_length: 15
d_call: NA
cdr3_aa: CASSVSSQGSYGYTF
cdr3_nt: TGTGCCAGCAGCGTAAGTTCGCAGGGGAGCTATGGCTACACCTTC

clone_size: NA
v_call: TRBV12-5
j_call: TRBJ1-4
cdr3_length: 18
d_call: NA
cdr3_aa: CASGLVRRPLYRNEKLFF
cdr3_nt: TGTGCTAGTGGTTTGGTACGGAGGCCGCTGTACCGAAATGAAAAACTGTTTTTT

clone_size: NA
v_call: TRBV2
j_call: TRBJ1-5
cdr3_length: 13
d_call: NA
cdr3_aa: CASSLYSNQPQHF
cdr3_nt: TGTGCCAGCAGCCTTTATAGCAATCAGCCCCAGCATTTT

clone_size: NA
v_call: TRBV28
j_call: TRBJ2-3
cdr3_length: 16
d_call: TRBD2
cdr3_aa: CASSPPSSGRTDTQYF
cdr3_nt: TGTGCCAGCAGTCCCCCCTCTAGCGGGCGCACAGATACGCAGTATTTT

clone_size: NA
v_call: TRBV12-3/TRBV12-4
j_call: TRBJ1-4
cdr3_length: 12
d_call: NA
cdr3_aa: CASSLHGEKLFF
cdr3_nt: TGTGCCAGCAGTTTACATGGCGAAAAACTGTTTTTT

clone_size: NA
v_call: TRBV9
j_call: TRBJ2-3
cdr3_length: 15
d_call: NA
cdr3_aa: CASSLKQGNTDTQYF
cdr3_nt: TGTGCCAGCAGCCTAAAGCAGGGCAACACAGATACGCAGTATTTT

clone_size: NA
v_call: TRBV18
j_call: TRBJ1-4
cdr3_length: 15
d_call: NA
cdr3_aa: CASSPRSGSNEKLFF
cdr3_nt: TGTGCCAGCTCACCAAGGTCGGGATCTAATGAAAAACTGTTTTTT

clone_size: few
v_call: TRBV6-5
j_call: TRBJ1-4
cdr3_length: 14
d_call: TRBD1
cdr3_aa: CASNVAGQGKKLFF
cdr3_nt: TGTGCCAGCAATGTTGCCGGACAGGGGAAGAAACTGTTTTTT

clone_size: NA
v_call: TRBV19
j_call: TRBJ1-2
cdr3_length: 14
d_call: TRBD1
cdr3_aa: CASSIAGTGYGYTF
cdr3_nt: TGTGCCAGTAGTATAGCCGGGACAGGCTATGGCTACACCTTC

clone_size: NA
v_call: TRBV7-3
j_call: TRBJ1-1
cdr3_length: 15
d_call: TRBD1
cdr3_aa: CASSFTAGGYTEAFF
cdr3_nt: TGTGCCAGCAGCTTCACAGCAGGGGGCTACACTGAAGCTTTCTTT

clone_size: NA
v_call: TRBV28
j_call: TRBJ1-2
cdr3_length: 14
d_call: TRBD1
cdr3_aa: CASSWSGGSYGYTF
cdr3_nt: TGTGCCAGCAGCTGGTCAGGGGGTAGCTATGGCTACACCTTC

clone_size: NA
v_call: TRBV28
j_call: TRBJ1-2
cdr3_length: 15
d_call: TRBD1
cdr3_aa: CASSPGQGFPYGYTF
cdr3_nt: TGTGCCAGCAGTCCGGGACAGGGTTTTCCCTATGGCTACACCTTC

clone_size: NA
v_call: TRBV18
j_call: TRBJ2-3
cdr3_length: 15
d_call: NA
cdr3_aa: CASSPRTPIPDTQYF
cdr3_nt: TGTGCCAGCTCACCGAGGACACCCATACCAGATACGCAGTATTTT

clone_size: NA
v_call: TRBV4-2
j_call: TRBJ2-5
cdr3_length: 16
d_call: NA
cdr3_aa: CASSQELPGPTVTQYF
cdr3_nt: TGTGCCAGCAGCCAAGAATTACCAGGGCCCACTGTGACCCAGTACTTC